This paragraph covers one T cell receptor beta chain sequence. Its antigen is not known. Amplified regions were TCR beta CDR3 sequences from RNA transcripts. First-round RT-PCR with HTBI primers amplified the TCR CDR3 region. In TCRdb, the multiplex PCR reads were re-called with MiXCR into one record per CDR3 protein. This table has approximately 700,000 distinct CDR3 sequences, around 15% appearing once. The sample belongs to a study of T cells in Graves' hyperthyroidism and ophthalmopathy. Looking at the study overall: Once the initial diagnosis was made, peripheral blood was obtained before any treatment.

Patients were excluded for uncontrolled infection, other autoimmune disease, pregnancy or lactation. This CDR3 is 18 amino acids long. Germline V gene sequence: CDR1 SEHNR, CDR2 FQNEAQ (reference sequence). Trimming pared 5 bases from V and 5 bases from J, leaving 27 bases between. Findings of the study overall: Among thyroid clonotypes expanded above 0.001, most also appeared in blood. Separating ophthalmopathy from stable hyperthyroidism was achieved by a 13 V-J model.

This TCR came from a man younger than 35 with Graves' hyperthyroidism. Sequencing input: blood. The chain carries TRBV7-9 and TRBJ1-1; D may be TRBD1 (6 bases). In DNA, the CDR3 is TGTGCCAGCAGCCCAAGTTCTATCGTTATCCAGGGGAGGACTGAAGCTTTCTTT. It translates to CASSPSSIVIQGRTEAFF.